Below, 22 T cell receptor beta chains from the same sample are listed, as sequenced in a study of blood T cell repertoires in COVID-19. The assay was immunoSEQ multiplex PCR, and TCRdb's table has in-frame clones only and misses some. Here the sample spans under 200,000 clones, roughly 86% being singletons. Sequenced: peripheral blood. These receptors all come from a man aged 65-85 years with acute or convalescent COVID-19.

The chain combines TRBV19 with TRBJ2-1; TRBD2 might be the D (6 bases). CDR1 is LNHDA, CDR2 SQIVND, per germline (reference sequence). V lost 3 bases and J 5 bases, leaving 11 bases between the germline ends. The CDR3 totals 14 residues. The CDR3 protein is CASSISGGNNEQFF. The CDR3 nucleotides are TGTGCCAGTAGTATCTCCGGGGGTAACAATGAGCAGTTCTTC.

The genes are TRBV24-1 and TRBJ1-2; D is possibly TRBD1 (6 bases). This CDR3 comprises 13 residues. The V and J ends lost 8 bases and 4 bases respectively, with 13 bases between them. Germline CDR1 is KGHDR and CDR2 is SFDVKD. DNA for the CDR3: TGTGCCACCATCACAGGGTACTCCTATGGCTACACCTTC. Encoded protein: CATITGYSYGYTF.

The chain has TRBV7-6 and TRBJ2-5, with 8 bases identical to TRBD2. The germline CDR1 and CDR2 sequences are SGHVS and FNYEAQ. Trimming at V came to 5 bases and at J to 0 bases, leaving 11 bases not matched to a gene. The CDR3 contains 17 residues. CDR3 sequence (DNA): TGTGCCAGCAGCCCCATCTCGGCTAGCGGGTACCAAGAGACCCAGTACTTC. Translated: CASSPISASGYQETQYF.

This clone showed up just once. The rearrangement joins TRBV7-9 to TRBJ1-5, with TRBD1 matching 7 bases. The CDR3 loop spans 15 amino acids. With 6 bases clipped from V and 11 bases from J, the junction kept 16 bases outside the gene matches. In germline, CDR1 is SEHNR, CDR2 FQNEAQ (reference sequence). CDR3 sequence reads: CASSHNRDSSRTQHF. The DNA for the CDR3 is TGTGCCAGCAGTCATAACCGGGACAGCTCTCGTACCCAGCATTTT.

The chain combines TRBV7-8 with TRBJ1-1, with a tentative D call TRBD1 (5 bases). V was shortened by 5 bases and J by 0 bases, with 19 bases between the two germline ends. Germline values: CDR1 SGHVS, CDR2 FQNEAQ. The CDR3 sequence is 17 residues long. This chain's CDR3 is CASSLHQGGVMNTEAFF. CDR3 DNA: TGTGCCAGCAGCCTACACCAGGGAGGGGTGATGAACACTGAAGCTTTCTTT.

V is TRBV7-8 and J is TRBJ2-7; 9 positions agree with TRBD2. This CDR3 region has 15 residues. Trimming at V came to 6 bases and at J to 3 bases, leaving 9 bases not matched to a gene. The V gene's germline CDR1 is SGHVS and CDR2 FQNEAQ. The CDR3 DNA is TGTGCCAGCAGTCCCCTGGCTAGCGGGGTCTACGAGCAGTACTTC. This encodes CASSPLASGVYEQYF.

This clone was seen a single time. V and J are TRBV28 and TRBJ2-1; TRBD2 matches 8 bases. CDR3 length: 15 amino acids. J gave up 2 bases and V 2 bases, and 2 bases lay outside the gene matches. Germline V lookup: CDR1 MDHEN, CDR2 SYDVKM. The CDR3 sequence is CASSLPGGAYNEQFF. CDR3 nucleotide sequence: TGTGCCAGCAGTTTACCCGGGGGGGCCTACAATGAGCAGTTCTTC. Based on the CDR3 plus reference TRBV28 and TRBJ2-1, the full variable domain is DVKVTQSSRYLVKRTGEKVFLECVQDMDHENMFWYRQDPGLGLRLIYFSYDVKMKEKGDIPEGYSVSREKKERFSLILESASTNQTSMYLCASSLPGGAYNEQFFGPGTRLTVL.

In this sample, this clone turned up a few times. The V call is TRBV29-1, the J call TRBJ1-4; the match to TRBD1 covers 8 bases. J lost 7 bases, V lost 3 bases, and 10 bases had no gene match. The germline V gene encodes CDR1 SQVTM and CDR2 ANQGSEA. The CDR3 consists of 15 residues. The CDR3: CSVDDQGAYGEKLFF. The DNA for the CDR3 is TGCAGCGTTGATGATCAGGGGGCCTATGGTGAAAAACTGTTTTTT.

The chain's CDR3 is CASSRGDRGRTDTQYF. The CDR3 region has the DNA TGCGCCAGCAGCCGTGGGGACAGGGGAAGAACAGATACGCAGTATTTT. The rearrangement links TRBV4-1 to TRBJ2-3, with 10 nucleotides matching TRBD1. Trimming at V came to 4 bases and at J to 3 bases, leaving 7 bases not matched to a gene. Germline loops: CDR1 MGHRA, CDR2 YSYEKL. The CDR3 runs to 16 residues.

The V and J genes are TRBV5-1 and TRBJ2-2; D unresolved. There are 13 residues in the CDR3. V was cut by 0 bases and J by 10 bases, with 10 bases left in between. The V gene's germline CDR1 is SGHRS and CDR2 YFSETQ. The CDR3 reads CASSLESLTELFF. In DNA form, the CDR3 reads TGCGCCAGCAGCTTGGAGTCCCTAACGGAGCTGTTTTTT.

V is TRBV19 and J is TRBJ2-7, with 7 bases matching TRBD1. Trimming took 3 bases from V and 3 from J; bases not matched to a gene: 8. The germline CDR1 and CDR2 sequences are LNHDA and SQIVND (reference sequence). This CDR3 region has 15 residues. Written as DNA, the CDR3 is TGTGCCAGTAGTATGTTGAGGGGGCGCGGCTACGAGCAGTACTTC. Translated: CASSMLRGRGYEQYF.

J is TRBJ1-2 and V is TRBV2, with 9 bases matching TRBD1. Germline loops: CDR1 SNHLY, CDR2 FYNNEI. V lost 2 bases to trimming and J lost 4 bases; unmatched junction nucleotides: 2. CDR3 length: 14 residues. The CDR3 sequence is CASSEIQGAYGYTF. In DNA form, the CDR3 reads TGTGCCAGCAGTGAAATACAGGGGGCCTATGGCTACACCTTC.

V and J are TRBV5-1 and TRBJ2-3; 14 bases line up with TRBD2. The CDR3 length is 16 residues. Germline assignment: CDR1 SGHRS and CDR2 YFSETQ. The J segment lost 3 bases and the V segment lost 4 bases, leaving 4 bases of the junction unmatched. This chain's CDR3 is CASSPGLAGGTDTQYF. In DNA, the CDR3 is TGCGCCAGCAGCCCCGGACTAGCGGGAGGAACAGATACGCAGTATTTT.

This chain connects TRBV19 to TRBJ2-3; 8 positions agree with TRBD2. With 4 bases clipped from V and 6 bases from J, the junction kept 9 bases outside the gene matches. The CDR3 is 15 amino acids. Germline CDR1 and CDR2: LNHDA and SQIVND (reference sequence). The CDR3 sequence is CASSTMGREGDTQYF. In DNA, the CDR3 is TGTGCCAGTAGTACCATGGGACGGGAGGGCGATACGCAGTATTTT.

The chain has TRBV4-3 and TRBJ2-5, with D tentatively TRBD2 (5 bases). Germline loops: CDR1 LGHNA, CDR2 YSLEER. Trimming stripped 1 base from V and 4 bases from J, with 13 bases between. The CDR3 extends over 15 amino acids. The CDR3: CASSQVGEVGETQYF. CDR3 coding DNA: TGCGCCAGCAGCCAAGTGGGAGAGGTGGGAGAGACCCAGTACTTC.

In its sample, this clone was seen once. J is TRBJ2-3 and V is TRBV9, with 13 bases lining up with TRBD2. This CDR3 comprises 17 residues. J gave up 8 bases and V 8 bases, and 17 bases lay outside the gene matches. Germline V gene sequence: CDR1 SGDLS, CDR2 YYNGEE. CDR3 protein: CASDPLGLAGEGGTQYF. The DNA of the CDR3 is TGTGCCAGTGATCCCCTCGGACTAGCGGGAGAGGGGGGTACGCAGTATTTT.

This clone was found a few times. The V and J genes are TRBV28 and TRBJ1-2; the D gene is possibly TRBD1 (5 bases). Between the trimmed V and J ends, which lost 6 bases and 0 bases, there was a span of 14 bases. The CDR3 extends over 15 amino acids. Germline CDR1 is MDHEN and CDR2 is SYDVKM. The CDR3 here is CASRRGGKANYGYTF. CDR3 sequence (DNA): TGTGCCAGCAGACGGGGGGGGAAAGCTAACTATGGCTACACCTTC.

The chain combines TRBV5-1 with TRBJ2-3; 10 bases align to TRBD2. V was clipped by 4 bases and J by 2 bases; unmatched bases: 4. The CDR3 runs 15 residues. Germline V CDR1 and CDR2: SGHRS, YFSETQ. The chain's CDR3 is CASSPGTSDTDTQYF. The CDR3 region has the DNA TGCGCCAGCAGCCCCGGGACTAGCGACACAGATACGCAGTATTTT.

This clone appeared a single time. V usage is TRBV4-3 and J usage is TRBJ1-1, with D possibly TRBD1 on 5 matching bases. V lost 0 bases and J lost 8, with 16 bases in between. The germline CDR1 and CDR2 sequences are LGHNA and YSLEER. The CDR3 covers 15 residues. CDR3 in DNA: TGCGCCAGCAGCCAAGATCTAATCCGCAGGGTCGAAGCTTTCTTT. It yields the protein CASSQDLIRRVEAFF.

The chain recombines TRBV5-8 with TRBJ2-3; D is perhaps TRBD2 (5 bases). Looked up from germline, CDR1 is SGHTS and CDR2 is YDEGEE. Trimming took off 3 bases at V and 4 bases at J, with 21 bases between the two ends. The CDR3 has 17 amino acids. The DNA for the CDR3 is TGTGCCAGCAGCTCCGCCCTCCGGGGTATGGAGTCAGATACGCAGTATTTT. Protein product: CASSSALRGMESDTQYF.

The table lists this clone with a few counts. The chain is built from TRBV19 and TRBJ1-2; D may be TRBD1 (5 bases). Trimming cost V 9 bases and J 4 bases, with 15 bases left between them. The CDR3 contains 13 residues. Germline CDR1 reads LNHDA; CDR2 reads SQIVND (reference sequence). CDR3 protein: CASREAGSYGYTF. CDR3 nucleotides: TGTGCCAGCCGGGAGGCAGGGAGCTATGGCTACACCTTC.

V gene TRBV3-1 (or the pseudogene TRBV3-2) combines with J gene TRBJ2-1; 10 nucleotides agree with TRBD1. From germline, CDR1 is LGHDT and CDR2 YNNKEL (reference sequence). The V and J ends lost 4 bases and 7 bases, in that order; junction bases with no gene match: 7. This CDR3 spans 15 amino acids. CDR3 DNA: TGTGCCAGCAGCCGACTGACAGGGGGCGAAAATGAGCAGTTCTTC. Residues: CASSRLTGGENEQFF.